A selection of T cell receptor beta chains follows, all from one sample in a study of post-analysis software for immune sequencing data. Using its own MiXCR run on the PCR reads, TCRdb lists one record per CDR3 protein. This table holds approximately 770,000 distinct CDR3 sequences, around 46% found once. The material sequenced was blood. The receptors here all came from a girl aged 5-17 years with multiple sclerosis. The CDR3 runs from the conserved cysteine through the conserved F or W. Each record gives: clone size, D gene, V gene, J gene, CDR3 protein, CDR3 DNA. A D gene is named only where the DNA matches it firmly. The listing skips clone size in some rows; elsewhere it reads once, few, many or a size class.

>-|-|TRBV15|TRBJ2-5
CATNKGEQETQYF
TGTGCCACCAACAAGGGGGAACAAGAGACCCAGTACTTC
>-|-|TRBV4-2|TRBJ1-1
CASSPGDLNTEAFF
TGTGCCAGCAGCCCAGGGGATTTGAACACTGAAGCTTTCTTT
>-|TRBD1|TRBV6-1|TRBJ1-4
CASSGGDRGESEKLFF
TGTGCCAGCAGTGGGGGCGACAGGGGCGAGAGTGAAAAACTGTTTTTT
>-|-|TRBV9|TRBJ1-2
CASSVGFLPKDGYTF
TGTGCCAGCAGCGTTGGATTTCTCCCCAAGGATGGCTACACCTTC
>-|-|TRBV29-1|TRBJ1-2
CSAVDIPYGYTF
TGCAGCGCCGTGGACATCCCCTATGGCTACACCTTC
>few|-|TRBV20-1|TRBJ2-5
CSARVFTAANRPTRETQYF
TGCAGTGCTAGAGTTTTTACGGCCGCTAATAGGCCAACAAGGGAGACCCAGTACTTC
>-|-|TRBV10-3|TRBJ1-5
CAIRKNSDSNQPQHF
TGTGCCATCAGGAAAAACAGCGATAGCAATCAGCCCCAGCATTTT
>-|-|TRBV9|TRBJ1-2
CASSGRDGYTF
TGTGCCAGCAGCGGCAGGGATGGCTACACCTTC
>-|-|TRBV29-1|TRBJ2-1
CSVDRGGFF
TGCAGCGTTGACAGGGGTGGGTTCTTC
>few|-|TRBV29-1|TRBJ2-6
CSVLVSDASSGANVLTF
TGCAGCGTTCTAGTCTCGGACGCCAGCTCTGGGGCCAACGTCCTGACTTTC
>-|-|TRBV12-3/TRBV12-4|TRBJ1-2
CASKIGAAGGYGYTF
TGTGCCAGCAAGATCGGGGCGGCAGGCGGGTATGGCTACACCTTC
>-|-|TRBV27|TRBJ2-3
CASSELRERRTDTQYF
TGTGCCAGCAGTGAGTTGAGGGAGAGGAGAACAGATACGCAGTATTTT
>medium-sized|TRBD1|TRBV4-3|TRBJ2-7
CASSHSGTGGTYEQYF
TGCGCCAGCAGCCATTCCGGGACAGGGGGAACCTACGAGCAGTACTTC
>few|TRBD1|TRBV7-2|TRBJ2-7
CASSLGDRGYYEQYF
TGTGCCAGCAGCTTAGGGGACAGGGGGTACTACGAGCAGTACTTC
>-|TRBD1|TRBV29-1|TRBJ2-5
CSADTDRERETQYF
TGCAGCGCAGACACGGACAGGGAGAGGGAGACCCAGTACTTC
>-|TRBD1|TRBV5-1|TRBJ1-1
CASSYGQGIGSIGNTEAFF
TGCGCCAGCAGCTATGGACAGGGAATTGGTAGCATCGGGAACACTGAAGCTTTCTTT
>-|TRBD2|TRBV7-2|TRBJ2-5
CASSLGLAGAYQETQYF
TGTGCCAGCAGCTTAGGGTTAGCGGGGGCGTACCAAGAGACCCAGTACTTC
>-|TRBD2|TRBV27|TRBJ2-7
CASSLSGTLLAARYNEQYF
TGTGCCAGCAGTTTATCGGGCACGTTACTAGCGGCCCGTTACAATGAGCAGTACTTC
>-|-|TRBV5-6|TRBJ1-6
CASSLWNSPRHF
TGTGCCAGCAGCTTGTGGAATTCACCCCGCCACTTT
>-|TRBD2|TRBV5-6|TRBJ2-3
CASSLVEASGASTDTQYF
TGTGCCAGCAGCTTGGTAGAGGCTAGCGGAGCTAGCACAGATACGCAGTATTTT
>-|TRBD1|TRBV9|TRBJ1-2
CASSGAGGLDYGYTF
TGTGCCAGCAGCGGAGCAGGGGGACTTGACTATGGCTACACCTTC
>-|-|TRBV7-6|TRBJ2-7
CASSSRREANEQYF
TGTGCCAGCAGCTCCCGCCGAGAGGCGAACGAGCAGTACTTC
>few|-|TRBV6-1|TRBJ2-1
CASSEAGSNEQFF
TGTGCCAGCAGTGAAGCCGGGTCCAATGAGCAGTTCTTC
>-|TRBD2|TRBV12-3/TRBV12-4|TRBJ2-3
CASSPTSGRGTDTQYF
TGTGCCAGCAGTCCGACTAGCGGGAGGGGAACAGATACGCAGTATTTT
>-|-|TRBV20-1|TRBJ2-4
CSARTPRQSNIQYF
TGCAGTGCTAGAACCCCGAGGCAGTCGAACATTCAGTACTTC
>-|-|TRBV7-8|TRBJ1-1
CASTLSSVPYLMNTEAFF
TGTGCCAGCACCCTTAGTTCAGTCCCCTACCTAATGAACACTGAAGCTTTCTTT
>few|-|TRBV24-1|TRBJ1-1
CATSIWRLSIGNMNTEAFF
TGTGCCACCAGTATATGGCGGTTGAGCATTGGAAACATGAACACTGAAGCTTTCTTT
>-|TRBD1|TRBV7-8|TRBJ2-5
CASSGQDIRTETQYF
TGTGCCAGCAGCGGACAGGACATCCGCACGGAGACCCAGTACTTC
>-|-|TRBV29-1|TRBJ2-1
CSVESYAGLERDEQFF
TGCAGCGTTGAAAGCTATGCCGGGCTCGAAAGGGATGAGCAGTTCTTC
>-|-|TRBV12-3/TRBV12-4|TRBJ1-5
CASSLTGGDNQPQHF
TGTGCCAGCAGTTTAACGGGGGGCGATAATCAGCCCCAGCATTTT
>-|-|TRBV7-6|TRBJ2-3
CASSLRGTRTDTQYF
TGTGCCAGCAGCTTACGCGGAACCCGAACAGATACGCAGTATTTT
>-|-|TRBV28|TRBJ1-2
CASSSSRLSYGYTF
TGTGCCAGCAGTTCCAGTAGGCTATCCTATGGCTACACCTTC
>-|-|TRBV6-1|TRBJ1-4
CVSRPTLPDEKLFF
TGTGTCAGCAGACCCACGCTACCTGATGAAAAACTGTTTTTT
>-|-|TRBV20-1|TRBJ2-5
CSTFGSSQETQYF
TGCAGTACTTTCGGTTCATCACAGGAGACCCAGTACTTC
>few|TRBD1|TRBV12-3/TRBV12-4|TRBJ1-2
CASSLRQGVLGGYGYTF
TGTGCCAGCAGTTTAAGGCAGGGGGTATTGGGGGGCTATGGCTACACCTTC
>few|-|TRBV28|TRBJ2-7
CASRKDPRSQGRGYEQYF
TGTGCCAGCAGAAAGGACCCCCGATCGCAGGGACGAGGCTACGAGCAGTACTTC
>-|TRBD2|TRBV7-9|TRBJ2-5
CASTFPQREREETQYF
TGTGCCAGCACCTTCCCCCAGCGGGAGAGAGAAGAGACCCAGTACTTC
>-|-|TRBV20-1|TRBJ2-7
CSPRVMGHPFYEQYF
TGCAGTCCTAGAGTCATGGGACACCCCTTCTACGAGCAGTACTTC
>-|-|TRBV9|TRBJ1-6
CASSPDGGGSPLHF
TGTGCCAGCAGCCCCGACGGCGGGGGTTCACCCCTCCACTTT
>many|-|TRBV6-5|TRBJ1-1
CASSRYRGNTEAFF
TGTGCCAGCAGCCGATATAGAGGGAACACTGAAGCTTTCTTT
>-|-|TRBV25-1|TRBJ2-1
CASSEHGTGNNEQFF
TGTGCCAGCAGTGAACACGGGACTGGGAACAATGAGCAGTTCTTC
>-|-|TRBV5-1|TRBJ2-4
CASSLEGLNIQYF
TGCGCCAGCAGCTTGGAAGGGCTGAACATTCAGTACTTC
>-|-|TRBV7-2|TRBJ2-1
CASSPRESYNEQFF
TGTGCCAGCAGCCCAAGGGAATCCTACAATGAGCAGTTCTTC
>-|-|TRBV11-2|TRBJ2-1
CASSLVTVSSYNEQFF
TGTGCCAGCAGCTTAGTGACAGTCAGCTCCTACAATGAGCAGTTCTTC
>few|TRBD2|TRBV12-3/TRBV12-4|TRBJ2-7
CASRRGLAGTQYF
TGTGCCAGCAGACGAGGACTAGCGGGGACTCAGTACTTC
>few|-|TRBV27|TRBJ2-7
CASSPTGSFGSYEQYF
TGTGCCAGCAGTCCTACAGGGAGTTTCGGGTCCTACGAGCAGTACTTC
>-|-|TRBV10-2|TRBJ2-7
CASGHSAGAGLSSYEQYF
TGCGCCAGCGGGCATTCGGCGGGGGCAGGTCTTAGCTCCTACGAGCAGTACTTC
>-|-|TRBV9|TRBJ2-7
CASSVDGRGYEQYF
TGTGCCAGCAGCGTAGACGGACGAGGGTACGAGCAGTACTTC
>few|-|TRBV12-3/TRBV12-4|TRBJ2-7
CASSSSQGHSYEQYF
TGTGCCAGCAGTTCCTCACAGGGACACTCCTACGAGCAGTACTTC
>few|-|TRBV29-1|TRBJ2-1
CSVEEVPAREQFF
TGCAGCGTTGAAGAGGTCCCGGCGAGGGAGCAGTTCTTC
>-|-|TRBV7-8|TRBJ2-7
CASSPLESSYEQYF
TGTGCCAGCAGCCCCTTGGAAAGCTCCTACGAGCAGTACTTC
>-|-|TRBV18|TRBJ2-6
CASSPTRDPSGANVLTF
TGTGCCAGCTCACCGACGAGGGACCCCTCTGGGGCCAACGTCCTGACTTTC
>-|-|TRBV6-2/TRBV6-3|TRBJ1-5
CASSPTGSRNQSQHF
TGTGCCAGCAGCCCTACAGGGTCCCGAAATCAGTCCCAGCATTTT
>-|-|TRBV12-3/TRBV12-4|TRBJ2-7
CASSLMRYYEQYF
TGTGCCAGCAGTTTGATGAGGTACTACGAGCAGTACTTC
>few|TRBD2|TRBV20-1|TRBJ2-7
CSASGGLGLTYEQYF
TGCAGTGCCAGCGGAGGACTAGGATTGACCTACGAGCAGTACTTC